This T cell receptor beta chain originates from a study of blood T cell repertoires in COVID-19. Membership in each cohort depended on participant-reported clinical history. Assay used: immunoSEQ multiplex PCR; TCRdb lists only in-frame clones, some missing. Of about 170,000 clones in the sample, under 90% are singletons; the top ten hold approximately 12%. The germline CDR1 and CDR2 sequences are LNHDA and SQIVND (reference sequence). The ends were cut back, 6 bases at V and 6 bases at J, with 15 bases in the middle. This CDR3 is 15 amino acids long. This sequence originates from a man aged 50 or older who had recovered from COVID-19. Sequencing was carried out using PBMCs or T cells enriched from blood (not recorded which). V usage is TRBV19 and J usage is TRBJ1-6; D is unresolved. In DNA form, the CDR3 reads TGTGCCAGTAGCTTACCGGGAGGCCCTAATTCACCCCTCCACTTT. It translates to CASSLPGGPNSPLHF.